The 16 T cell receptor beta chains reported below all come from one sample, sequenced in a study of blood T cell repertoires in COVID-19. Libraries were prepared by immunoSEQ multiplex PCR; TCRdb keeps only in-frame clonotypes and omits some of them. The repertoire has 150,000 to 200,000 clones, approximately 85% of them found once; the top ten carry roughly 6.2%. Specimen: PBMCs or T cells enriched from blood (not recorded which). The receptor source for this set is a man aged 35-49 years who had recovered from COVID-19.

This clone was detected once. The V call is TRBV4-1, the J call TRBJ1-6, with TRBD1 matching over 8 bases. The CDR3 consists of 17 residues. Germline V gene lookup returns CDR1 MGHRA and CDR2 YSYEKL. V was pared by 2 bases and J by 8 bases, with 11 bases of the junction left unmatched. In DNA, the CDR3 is TGCGCCAGCAGCCAAACCACAGGGGGAGGTTGGGATTCACCCCTCCACTTT. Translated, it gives CASSQTTGGGWDSPLHF.

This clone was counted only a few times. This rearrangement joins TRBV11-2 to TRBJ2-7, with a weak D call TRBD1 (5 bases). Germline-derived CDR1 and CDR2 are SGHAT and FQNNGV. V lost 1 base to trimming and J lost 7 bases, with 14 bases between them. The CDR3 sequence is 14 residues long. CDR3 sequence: CASSLGRTSAEQYF. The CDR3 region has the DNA TGTGCCAGCAGCTTAGGCCGGACAAGTGCGGAGCAGTACTTC.

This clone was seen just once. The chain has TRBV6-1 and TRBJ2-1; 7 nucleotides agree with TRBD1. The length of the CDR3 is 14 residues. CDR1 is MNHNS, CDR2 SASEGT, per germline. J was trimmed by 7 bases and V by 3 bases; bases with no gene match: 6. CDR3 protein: CASSDRYRGNEQFF. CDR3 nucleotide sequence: TGTGCCAGCAGTGACCGGTACAGGGGTAATGAGCAGTTCTTC.

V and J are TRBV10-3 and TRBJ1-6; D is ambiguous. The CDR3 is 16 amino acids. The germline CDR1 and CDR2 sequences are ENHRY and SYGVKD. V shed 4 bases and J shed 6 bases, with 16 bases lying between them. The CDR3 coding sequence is TGTGCCATCAGTGGAGTCGCCCCACCCGGTAATTCACCCCTCCACTTT. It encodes CAISGVAPPGNSPLHF.

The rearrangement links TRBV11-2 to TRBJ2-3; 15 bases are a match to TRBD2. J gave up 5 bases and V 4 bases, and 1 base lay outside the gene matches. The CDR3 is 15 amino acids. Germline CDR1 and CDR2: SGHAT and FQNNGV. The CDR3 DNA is TGTGCCAGCAGCTGGACTAGCGGGGGGGGAGATACGCAGTATTTT. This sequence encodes CASSWTSGGGDTQYF.

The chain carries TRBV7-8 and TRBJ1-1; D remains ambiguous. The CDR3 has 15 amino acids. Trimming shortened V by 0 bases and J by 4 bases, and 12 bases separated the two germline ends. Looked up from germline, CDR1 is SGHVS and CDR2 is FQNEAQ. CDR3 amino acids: CASSLAGLEVTEAFF. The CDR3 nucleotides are TGTGCCAGCAGCTTAGCGGGGTTGGAGGTCACTGAAGCTTTCTTT.

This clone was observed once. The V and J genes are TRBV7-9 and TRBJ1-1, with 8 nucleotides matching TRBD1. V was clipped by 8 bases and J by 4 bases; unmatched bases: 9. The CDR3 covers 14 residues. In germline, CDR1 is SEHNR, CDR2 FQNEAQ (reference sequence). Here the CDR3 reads CASVRDRQLTEAFF. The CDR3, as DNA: TGTGCCAGCGTACGGGACAGGCAACTCACTGAAGCTTTCTTT.

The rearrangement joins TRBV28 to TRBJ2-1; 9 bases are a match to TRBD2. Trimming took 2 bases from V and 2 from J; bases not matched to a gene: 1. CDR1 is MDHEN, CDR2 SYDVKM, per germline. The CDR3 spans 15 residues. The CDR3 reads CASSLAGGTYNEQFF. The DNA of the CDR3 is TGTGCCAGCAGTTTAGCGGGAGGGACCTACAATGAGCAGTTCTTC.

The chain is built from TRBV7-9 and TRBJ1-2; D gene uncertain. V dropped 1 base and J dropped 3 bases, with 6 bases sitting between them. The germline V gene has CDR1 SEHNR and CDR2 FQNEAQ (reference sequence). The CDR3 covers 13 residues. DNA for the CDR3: TGTGCCAGCAGCTTAGGCGCGGACTATGGCTACACCTTC. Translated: CASSLGADYGYTF.

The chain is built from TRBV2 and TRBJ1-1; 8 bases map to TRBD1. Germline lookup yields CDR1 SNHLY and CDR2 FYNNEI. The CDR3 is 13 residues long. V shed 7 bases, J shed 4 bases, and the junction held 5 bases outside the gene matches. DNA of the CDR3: TGTGCCAGCAAGACAGGGGTTTTCACTGAAGCTTTCTTT. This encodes CASKTGVFTEAFF.

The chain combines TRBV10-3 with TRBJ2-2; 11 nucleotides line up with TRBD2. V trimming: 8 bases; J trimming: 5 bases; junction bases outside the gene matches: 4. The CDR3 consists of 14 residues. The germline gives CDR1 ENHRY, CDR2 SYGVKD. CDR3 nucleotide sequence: TGTGCCATCGCGCTAGCGGGAGGTACCGGGGAGCTGTTTTTT. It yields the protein CAIALAGGTGELFF.

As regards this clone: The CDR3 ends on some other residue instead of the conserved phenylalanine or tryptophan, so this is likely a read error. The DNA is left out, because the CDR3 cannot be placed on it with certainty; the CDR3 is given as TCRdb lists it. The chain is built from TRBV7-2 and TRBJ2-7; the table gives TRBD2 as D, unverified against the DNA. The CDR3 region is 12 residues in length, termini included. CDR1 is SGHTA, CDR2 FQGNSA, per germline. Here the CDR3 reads CASSSPGLEKFL.

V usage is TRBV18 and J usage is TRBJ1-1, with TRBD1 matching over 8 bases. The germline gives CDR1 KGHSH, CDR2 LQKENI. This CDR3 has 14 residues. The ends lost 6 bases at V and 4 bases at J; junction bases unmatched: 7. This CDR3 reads CASSNSGGVTEAFF. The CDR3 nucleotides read TGTGCCAGCTCGAATTCAGGGGGCGTCACTGAAGCTTTCTTT.

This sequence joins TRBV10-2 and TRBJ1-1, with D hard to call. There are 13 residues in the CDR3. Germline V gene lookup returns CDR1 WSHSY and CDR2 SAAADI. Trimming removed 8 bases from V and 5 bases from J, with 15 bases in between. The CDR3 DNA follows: TGCGCCAGCTGCTTGGAGGCTTGGACTGAAGCTTTCTTT. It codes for CASCLEAWTEAFF.

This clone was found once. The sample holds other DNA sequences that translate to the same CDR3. CDR3 in amino acids: CAWDGGGYTF. For the CDR3, the DNA is TGTGCCTGGGACGGCGGAGGCTACACCTTC. The rearrangement joins TRBV30 to TRBJ1-2, with no clear D. V dropped 5 bases and J dropped 8 bases, with 9 bases sitting between them. This CDR3 has 10 amino acids. CDR1 and CDR2 from the germline V gene are GTSNPN and SVGIG (reference sequence).

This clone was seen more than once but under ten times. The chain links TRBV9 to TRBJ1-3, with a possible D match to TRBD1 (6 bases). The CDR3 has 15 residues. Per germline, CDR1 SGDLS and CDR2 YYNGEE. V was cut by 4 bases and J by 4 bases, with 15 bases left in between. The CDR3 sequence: CASSPGTLGGNTIYF. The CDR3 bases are TGTGCCAGCAGCCCAGGGACATTGGGAGGAAACACCATATATTTT.